This TCR beta chain was sequenced in a study of cytomegalovirus exposure and HLA in healthy donors (dated by TCRdb to the late 2010s). Study-wide context: According to an earlier analysis of 550 to 700 of the donors, 150 million to 200 million T cells yielded over 100 million unique TCR beta sequences and less than 300 Gb of sequence data. Roughly 300 gigabases of sequencing data and around 80 million unique TCR sequences made up an early release that covered around 640 HLA-typed donors. Of the roughly 400 genotyped donors, approximately 80% were placed in the genetic ancestry cluster associated with self-reported Caucasian donors. The aim of the study was to test whether cataloging public T cell receptors could identify signatures of past pathogen exposure. The study profiled the T cell repertoires of hundreds of subjects by immunosequencing and related them to cytomegalovirus serostatus. In addition to the first cohort of approximately 670 subjects, a separate validation cohort of 120 different subjects was used. To predict cytomegalovirus infection status, the study brought together high-throughput TCR immunosequencing, statistical association of individual TCRs with disease status, and machine learning. To study patterns of TCR occurrence, a later analysis re-analyzed previously published TCR beta repertoires from 666 donors and added high-resolution HLA genotyping. In the later analysis, no new phenotypic data were used to find candidate immune exposures; instead, reliance was placed on TCR beta sequences and their occurrence across donors. In an earlier analysis of roughly 600 of the donors, high-throughput TCR beta sequencing was used to judge whether each TCR beta V gene segment behaved as functional or pseudogenic. Donor age, sex, ethnicity and CMV serostatus were compiled together with the repertoire data. A later genetic analysis took genome-wide SNP genotypes for about three fifths of the 666 donors and used that subset as a discovery cohort. Every discovery cohort repertoire had been produced on one sequencing platform. Class I and class II HLA loci were covered by the typing at four-digit resolution. The number of typed donors differed by locus: about 620-640 for A, B, C, DRB1 and DQB1; about 520 for DQA1; 606 for DPA1; and 400 to 480 for DPB1. Because of strong linkage in the cohort, 4 to 6 DR-DQ haplotypes were treated as single units for association and clustering. Among about 370 genotyped donors of the cohort, an average of approximately 200,000 unique TCR beta nucleotide sequences was sequenced per donor, of which 15% to 20% were non-productive. Study-wide findings and limitations: This cohort had only TCR beta chains sequenced, and the lack of alpha or paired-chain data limited which features could be detected. In both the original and validation cohorts, the classifier was reported to diagnose cytomegalovirus status with high specificity and sensitivity. The only immune exposure information available for the cohort was CMV serostatus. In a later analysis, HLA-associated TCR beta chains were found to be more clonally expanded and to have lower generation probabilities than equally common non-associated chains. HLA typing was unavailable for some donors at each locus, so association tests used only the typed subset. Linkage disequilibrium might explain the correlated functional status among segregating V segments, but an unknown experimental factor could not be excluded. According to a later analysis, most CMV-associated TCR beta chains appeared to be HLA-restricted, and the HLA associations seemed to be driven largely by CMV exposure. In a later analysis, 15,000 to 20,000 TCR beta sequences were associated with specific HLA alleles at a false discovery rate of 0.05. In a later genetic analysis, fewer N-insertions in productive TCRs were reported among donors in an Asian-associated ancestry cluster than the roughly 710-donor mean. In an earlier analysis of some 550 of the donors, most TCR beta V segments were observed in productive rearrangements about 87% or about 30% of the time, broadly matching IMGT annotations. A further reported finding was that TCR beta sequences accurately predicted the HLA-A and HLA-B alleles for most subjects in the first cohort. Over 15 rarely observed V segments, including chromosome 9 orphons, were excluded from the earlier analysis of approximately 500 of the donors because counts were too low. Sequencing depth was assumed to be roughly uniform across donors in the presence/absence analyses, though that assumption may not hold. The study gave a list of more than 150 TCR beta chains associated with cytomegalovirus. An association between a missense DCLRE1C variant and V-gene and J-gene trimming of TCR beta chains was found in a later genetic analysis and replicated in an independent cohort. In a later analysis, several top co-occurrence clusters were reported to appear linked to parvovirus B19, influenza, CMV and Epstein-Barr virus. In vitro tests confirmed that a few of the cytomegalovirus-associated TCR beta chains recognize cytomegalovirus antigens. A cluster of highly shared sequence variants was judged likely to be a technical artifact of the sequencing pipeline. In a later analysis, TCR association rates were found to vary across HLA loci, with the most associated TCRs seen for DRB1 alleles and the fewest for HLA-C alleles. The authors suggested that the approach could potentially be extended to other disease states and immunological phenotypes. Across donors, most TCR sequences were observed very rarely, whereas some public TCRs were present in many individuals. Strong co-occurrence of HLA alleles, especially DR and DQ, made assigning TCR associations to individual alleles difficult.

The library was made by the immunoSEQ multiplex PCR assay. The multiplex PCR relied on a mix of 60 forward primers for TCR Vbeta segments and 13 reverse primers for TCR Jbeta segments. The CDR3 region of rearranged TCR beta genes was amplified from genomic DNA with a multiplex PCR assay. The Illumina HiSeq System was used to sequence the amplified TCR beta libraries as 87-base-pair reads. In the source study's methods: A later analysis tallied roughly 76 million unique TCR beta chains across the roughly 610 repertoires, and approximately 12 million of those chains were shared by two or more donors. To remove PCR and sequencing errors, raw reads were error-corrected and collapsed into unique sequences using a nearest-neighbor algorithm that merged closely related sequences. CDR3 sequences were aligned to IMGT reference sequences to assign V, D and J gene segments. For a sequence to be retained, a match of at least six nucleotides was required to both a V gene segment and a J gene segment. A rearrangement was called productive if the CDR3 had no stop codons and remained in frame with V and J, and every other rearrangement was called non-productive. Following IMGT convention, CDR3 was defined as the stretch from the second conserved V-encoded cysteine to the conserved J-encoded phenylalanine. The earlier analysis of some 580 of the donors excluded any sequence lacking an unambiguous match to a single V gene segment. In an earlier analysis of several hundred of the donors, V segments were called functional above 56.7% productive rearrangements and were called segregating when the between-donor standard deviation exceeded 5%. A statistical classification framework was built to diagnose cytomegalovirus status from the catalog of TCR beta chain sequences. In a later analysis, TCR nucleotide sequences were compared against IMGT/GENE-DB human TR gene sequences so that V and J genes could be assigned. The TCRdist pipeline was used in a later analysis to assign CDR3 sequences and most-parsimonious VDJ recombination scenarios. A later analysis defined each TCR beta chain by its CDR3 amino acid sequence plus V-gene family, and excluded reads lacking a unique V-gene family. A later analysis removed 592 highly shared, low-generation-probability nucleotide sequences to deal with suspected cross-contamination and a sequencing artifact. A later analysis calculated a clonal expansion index for each public chain from normalized within-repertoire ranks of inferred template counts. Generation probabilities in a later analysis came from a VDJ recombination model fitted to out-of-frame rearrangements, and those results were checked against IGoR. Hypergeometric tests were used in a later analysis to score TCR-TCR, TCR-HLA and TCR-CMV co-occurrence, with a repertoire-size bias correction applied to the TCR pairs. To estimate false discovery rates, a later analysis permuted the HLA or CMV assignments 20 times. In a later analysis, co-occurring TCRs were grouped using DBSCAN, with TCRdist sequence similarity added in when clustering inside HLA-allele-positive subsets. Repertoires with fewer than 30,000 or more than 120,000 public chains were left out of co-occurrence clustering, as were five repertoires with anomalous nucleotide sharing. As stored in TCRdb, this immuneACCESS dataset retains in-frame rearrangements with V and J assigned. A fraction of the clones does not appear; measured against another copy, unresolved V genes explain less than half of the discrepancy, and the remainder lacks a known reason. V and J calls and clone size follow that table, whereas D and trimming were derived from the DNA. This sample has over 140,000 clones in its table, and around 80% of those were observed once. Approximately 1.5% of the sample is held by the ten biggest clonotypes.

The cohort was made up of 650 to 700 healthy bone marrow donors. At the time of sampling, all cohort members were nominally healthy, though unrecorded immune exposures were likely present. The donor tested CMV seropositive, placing the donor among the 289 seropositive members of the cohort. A peripheral blood sample was provided by each donor, and peripheral blood mononuclear cells were used for TCR beta sequencing. The Qiagen DNeasy Blood Extraction Kit was used to extract genomic DNA from the blood cell samples. The sample holds one count of this clone. Its antigen is unknown. Base-call qualities are not available, and no considerably larger clone is one nucleotide away. Sequenced material: PBMCs. The source is a man aged 30 to 39 in good health and CMV-seropositive.

Here the CDR3 is given as CATSRALDRANEQFF. The DNA sequence is as follows: TGTGCCACCAGCAGAGCCCTCGACAGGGCCAATGAGCAGTTCTTC. The chain links TRBV15 with TRBJ2-1; TRBD1 fits 7 bases in the junction. Based on the germline V gene (reference sequence), the CDR1 and CDR2 sequences are LNHNV and YYDKDF. Trimming leaves V shorter by 1 base and J shorter by 6 bases, with the junction holding 6 bases beyond the gene matches. There are 15 amino acids in the CDR3, from cysteine to phenylalanine inclusive. The entry retains the CDR3 DNA only, 45 bases that are in frame from base 1. The variable domain in full, with residues beyond the CDR3 obtained from the reference TRBV15 and TRBJ2-1 genes, is DAMVIQNPRYQVTQFGKPVTLSCSQTLNHNVMYWYQQKSSQAPKLLFHYYDKDFNNEADTPDNFQSRRPNTSFCFLDIRSPGLGDTAMYLCATSRALDRANEQFFGPGTRLTVL.